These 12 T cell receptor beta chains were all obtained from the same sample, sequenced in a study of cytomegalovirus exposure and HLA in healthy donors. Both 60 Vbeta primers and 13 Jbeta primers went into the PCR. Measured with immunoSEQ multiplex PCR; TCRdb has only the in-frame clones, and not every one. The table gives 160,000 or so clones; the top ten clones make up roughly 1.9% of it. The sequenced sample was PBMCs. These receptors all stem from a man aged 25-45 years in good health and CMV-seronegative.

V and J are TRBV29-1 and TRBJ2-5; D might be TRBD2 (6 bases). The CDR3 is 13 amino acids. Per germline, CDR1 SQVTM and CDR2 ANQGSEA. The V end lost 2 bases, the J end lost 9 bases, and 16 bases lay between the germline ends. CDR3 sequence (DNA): TGCAGCGTTGAACCGGACTACCTCATGGCCCAGTACTTC. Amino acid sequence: CSVEPDYLMAQYF.

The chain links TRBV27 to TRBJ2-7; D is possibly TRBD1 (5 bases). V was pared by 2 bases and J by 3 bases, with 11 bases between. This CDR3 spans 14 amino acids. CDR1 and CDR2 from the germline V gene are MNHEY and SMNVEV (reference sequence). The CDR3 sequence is CASSLADSFYEQYF. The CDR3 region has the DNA TGTGCCAGCAGTTTAGCTGACAGTTTCTACGAGCAGTACTTC.

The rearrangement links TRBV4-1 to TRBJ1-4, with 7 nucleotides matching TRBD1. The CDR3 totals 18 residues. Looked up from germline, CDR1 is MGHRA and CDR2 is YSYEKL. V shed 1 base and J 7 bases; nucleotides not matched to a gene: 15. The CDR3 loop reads CASSQGTQGPGRAEKLFF. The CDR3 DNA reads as TGCGCCAGCAGCCAAGGAACACAGGGGCCAGGGCGGGCTGAAAAACTGTTTTTT.

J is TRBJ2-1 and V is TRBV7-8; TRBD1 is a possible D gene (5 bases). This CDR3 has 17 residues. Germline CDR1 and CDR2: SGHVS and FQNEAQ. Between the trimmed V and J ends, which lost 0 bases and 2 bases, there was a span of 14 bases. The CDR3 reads CASSLARRVRPYNEQFF. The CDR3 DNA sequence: TGTGCCAGCAGCTTAGCGCGCAGGGTGCGGCCCTACAATGAGCAGTTCTTC.

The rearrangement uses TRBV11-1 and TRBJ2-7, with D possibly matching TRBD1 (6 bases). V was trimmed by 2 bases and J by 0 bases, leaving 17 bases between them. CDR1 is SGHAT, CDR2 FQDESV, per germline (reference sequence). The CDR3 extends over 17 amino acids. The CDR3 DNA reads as TGTGCCAGCAGCTTACTCAGGCACAGGGCTTCCTCCTACGAGCAGTACTTC. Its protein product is CASSLLRHRASSYEQYF.

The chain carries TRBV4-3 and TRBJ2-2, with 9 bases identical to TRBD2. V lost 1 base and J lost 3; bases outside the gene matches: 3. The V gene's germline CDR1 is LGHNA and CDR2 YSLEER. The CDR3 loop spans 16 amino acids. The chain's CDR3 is CASSQVAGEDTGELFF. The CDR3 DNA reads TGCGCCAGCAGCCAAGTAGCGGGAGAGGACACCGGGGAGCTGTTTTTT.

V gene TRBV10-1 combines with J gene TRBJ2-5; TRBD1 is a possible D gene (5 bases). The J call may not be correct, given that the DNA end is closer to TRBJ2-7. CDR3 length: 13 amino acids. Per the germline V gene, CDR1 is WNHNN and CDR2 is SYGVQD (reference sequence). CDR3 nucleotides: TGCGCCAGCAGTAGTCTCGCAGGGATCGAGCAGTACTTC. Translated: CASSSLAGIEQYF.

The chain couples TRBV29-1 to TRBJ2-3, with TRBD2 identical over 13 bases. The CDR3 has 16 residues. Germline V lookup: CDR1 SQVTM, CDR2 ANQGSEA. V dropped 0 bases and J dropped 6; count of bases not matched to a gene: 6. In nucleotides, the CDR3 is TGCAGCGTTGAAGATTCCGGGACTAGCGGGACCGATACGCAGTATTTT. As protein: CSVEDSGTSGTDTQYF.

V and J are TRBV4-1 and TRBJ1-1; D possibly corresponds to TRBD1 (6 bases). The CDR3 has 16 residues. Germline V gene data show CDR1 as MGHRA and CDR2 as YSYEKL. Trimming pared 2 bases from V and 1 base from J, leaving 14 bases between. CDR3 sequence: CASSQLLQGRNTEAFF. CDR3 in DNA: TGCGCCAGCAGCCAACTTTTACAGGGCCGGAACACTGAAGCTTTCTTT.

For the CDR3, the DNA is TGTGCCAGCAGTGTTGGGCAGTTGAACACTGAAGCTTTCTTT. It translates to CASSVGQLNTEAFF. The J gene is TRBJ1-1, the V gene TRBV2; D not resolved. Trimming cost V 4 bases and J 0 bases, with 9 bases left between them. Per germline, CDR1 SNHLY and CDR2 FYNNEI. CDR3 size: 14 residues.

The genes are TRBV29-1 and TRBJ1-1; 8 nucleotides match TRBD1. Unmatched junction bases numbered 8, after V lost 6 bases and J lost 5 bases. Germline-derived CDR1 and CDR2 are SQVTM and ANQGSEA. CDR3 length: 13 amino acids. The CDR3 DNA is TGCAGCGTGAAACCGGGACAGGCGACTGAAGCTTTCTTT. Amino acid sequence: CSVKPGQATEAFF.

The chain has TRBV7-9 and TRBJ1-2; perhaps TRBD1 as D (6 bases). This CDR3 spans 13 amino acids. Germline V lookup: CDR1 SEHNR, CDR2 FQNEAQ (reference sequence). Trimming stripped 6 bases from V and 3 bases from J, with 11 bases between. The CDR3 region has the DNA TGTGCCAGCAGGCCAACAGGGTACTATGGCTACACCTTC. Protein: CASRPTGYYGYTF. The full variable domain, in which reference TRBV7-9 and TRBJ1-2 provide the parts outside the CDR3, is DTGVSQNPRHKITKRGQNVTFRCDPISEHNRLYWYRQTLGQGPEFLTYFQNEAQLEKSRLLSDRFSAERPKGSFSTLEIQRTEQGDSAMYLCASRPTGYYGYTFGSGTRLTVV.